A selection of T cell receptor beta chains follows, all from one sample in a study of regulatory T cells in long-lasting Graves disease. TCRdb reprocessed the multiplex PCR reads via MiXCR and lists one record per CDR3 protein. The sample has around 400,000 distinct CDR3 sequences, approximately 23% seen once. Material: peripheral blood mononuclear cells (PBMCs), obtained when the disease was refractory, from a patient treated with antithyroid drugs. These receptors were collected from a woman in her thirties or forties with Graves disease. Both conserved end residues are part of each CDR3. A D gene is named only where the DNA matches it firmly. Size is omitted from some rows. Given values are once, few, many or a class for expanded clones.

TRBJ1-1 TRBV28 - many CASRAVTGPNTEAFF TGTGCCAGCAGAGCTGTCACCGGACCAAACACTGAAGCTTTCTTT
TRBJ1-4 TRBV27 - many CASSPLQGRKLFF TGTGCCAGCAGTCCTCTACAGGGACGGAAACTGTTTTTT
TRBJ2-2 TRBV7-8 - - CASSVSPPGPPNTGELFF TGTGCCAGCAGCGTGTCACCCCCAGGGCCTCCGAACACCGGGGAGCTGTTTTTT
TRBJ1-3 TRBV3-1 - - CASRPTLGTEAGNTIYF TGTGCCAGCAGACCTACCTTGGGGACGGAAGCTGGAAACACCATATATTTT
TRBJ2-2 TRBV28 - many CASSFKQGLGELFF TGTGCCAGCAGTTTTAAACAGGGACTCGGGGAGCTGTTTTTT
TRBJ1-2 TRBV3-1 TRBD1 few CASRATGSGYTF TGTGCCAGCAGGGCGACAGGGTCTGGCTACACCTTC
TRBJ1-1 TRBV7-8 TRBD1 - CASSLIEYWLTTGGLDTEAFF TGTGCCAGCAGCTTAATAGAATACTGGTTAACGACAGGGGGCTTAGACACTGAAGCTTTCTTT
TRBJ2-3 TRBV2 - few CASSEVGSGAQYF TGTGCCAGCAGTGAAGTCGGGAGTGGTGCGCAGTATTTT
TRBJ2-5 TRBV7-9 - many CASSLWPQQVETQYF TGTGCCAGCAGCTTATGGCCCCAACAGGTGGAGACCCAGTACTTC
TRBJ2-7 TRBV7-3 - - CASSLILTVYEQYF TGTGCCAGCAGCTTAATTCTGACAGTTTACGAGCAGTACTTC
TRBJ2-7 TRBV12-3/TRBV12-4 TRBD2 many CASSTSGYEQYF TGTGCCAGCAGTACTAGCGGATACGAGCAGTACTTC
TRBJ2-7 TRBV28 - many CASSTHGEQYF TGTGCCAGCAGTACACACGGAGAGCAGTACTTC
TRBJ2-6 TRBV11-2 - once CASSLQTGSSGANVLTF TGTGCCAGCAGCCTGCAGACGGGGAGCTCTGGGGCCAACGTCCTGACTTTC
TRBJ2-4 TRBV2 - - CASSQERVTVAKNIQYF TGTGCCAGCAGCCAAGAAAGGGTTACCGTAGCCAAAAACATTCAGTACTTC
TRBJ1-4 TRBV7-2 TRBD1 - CASSWGQGGEKLFF TGTGCCAGCAGCTGGGGACAGGGGGGTGAAAAACTGTTTTTT
TRBJ1-1 TRBV29-1 - few CSVVGGQYEAFF TGCAGCGTGGTAGGGGGGCAGTATGAAGCTTTCTTT